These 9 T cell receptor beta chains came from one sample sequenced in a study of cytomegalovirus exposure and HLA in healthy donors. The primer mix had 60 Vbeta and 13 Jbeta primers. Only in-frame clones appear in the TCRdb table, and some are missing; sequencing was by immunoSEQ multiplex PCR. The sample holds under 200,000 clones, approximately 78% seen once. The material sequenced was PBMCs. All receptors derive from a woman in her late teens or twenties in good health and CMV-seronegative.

This CDR3 reads CASSFRDRAYNEQFF. The CDR3 DNA is TGTGCCAGCAGTTTCCGGGACAGGGCCTACAATGAGCAGTTCTTC. The rearrangement joins TRBV6-6 to TRBJ2-1, with 9 bases aligning to TRBD1. V dropped 4 bases and J dropped 2; count of bases not matched to a gene: 3. The CDR3 covers 15 residues. The germline CDR1 and CDR2 sequences are MNHNY and SVGAGI (reference sequence).

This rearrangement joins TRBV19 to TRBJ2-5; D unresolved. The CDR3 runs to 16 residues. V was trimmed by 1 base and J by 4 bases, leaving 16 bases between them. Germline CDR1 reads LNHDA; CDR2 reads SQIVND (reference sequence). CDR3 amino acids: CASSIGNRERGETQYF. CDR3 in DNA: TGTGCCAGTAGTATAGGGAATCGCGAGCGAGGAGAGACCCAGTACTTC.

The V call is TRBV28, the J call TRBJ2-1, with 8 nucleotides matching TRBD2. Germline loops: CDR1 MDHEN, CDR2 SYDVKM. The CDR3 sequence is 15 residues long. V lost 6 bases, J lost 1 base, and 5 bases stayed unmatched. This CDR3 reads CASSAAGVSYNEQFF. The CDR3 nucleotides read TGTGCCAGCAGCGCAGCGGGAGTGTCCTACAATGAGCAGTTCTTC.

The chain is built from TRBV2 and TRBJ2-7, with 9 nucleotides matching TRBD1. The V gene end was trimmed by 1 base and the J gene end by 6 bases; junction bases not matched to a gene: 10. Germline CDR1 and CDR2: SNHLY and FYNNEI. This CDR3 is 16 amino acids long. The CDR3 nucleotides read TGTGCCAGCAGTGAAGTCCGCGAGACAGGGGGACGCGAGCAGTACTTC. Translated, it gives CASSEVRETGGREQYF.

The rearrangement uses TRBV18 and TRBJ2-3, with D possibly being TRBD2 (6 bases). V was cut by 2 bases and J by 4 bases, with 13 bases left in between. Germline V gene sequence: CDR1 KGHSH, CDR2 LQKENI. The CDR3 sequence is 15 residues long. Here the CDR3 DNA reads TGTGCCAGCTCACCAGGGAGGAAGAACGCAGATACGCAGTATTTT. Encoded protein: CASSPGRKNADTQYF.

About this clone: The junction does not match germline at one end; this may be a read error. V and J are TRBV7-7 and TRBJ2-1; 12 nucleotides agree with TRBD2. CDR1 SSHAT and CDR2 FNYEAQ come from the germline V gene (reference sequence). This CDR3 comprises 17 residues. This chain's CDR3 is CASSLGTSGRFPDEQFF. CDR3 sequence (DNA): TGTGCTAGCAGCTTAGGTACTAGCGGGAGGTTTCCAGATGAGCAGTTCTTC.

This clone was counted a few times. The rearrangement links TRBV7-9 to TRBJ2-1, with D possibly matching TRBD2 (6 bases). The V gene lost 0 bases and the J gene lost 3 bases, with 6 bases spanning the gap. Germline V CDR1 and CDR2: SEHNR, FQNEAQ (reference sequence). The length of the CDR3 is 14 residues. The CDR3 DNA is TGTGCCAGCAGCTTAGCGGGAGGCTACAATGAGCAGTTCTTC. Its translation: CASSLAGGYNEQFF.

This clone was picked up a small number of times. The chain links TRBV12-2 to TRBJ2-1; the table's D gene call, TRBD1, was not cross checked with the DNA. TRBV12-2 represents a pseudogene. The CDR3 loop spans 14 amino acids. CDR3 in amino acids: CASSGTGSYNEQFF. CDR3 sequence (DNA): TGTGCAAGTTCGGGGACAGGGAGCTACAATGAGCAGTTCTTC.

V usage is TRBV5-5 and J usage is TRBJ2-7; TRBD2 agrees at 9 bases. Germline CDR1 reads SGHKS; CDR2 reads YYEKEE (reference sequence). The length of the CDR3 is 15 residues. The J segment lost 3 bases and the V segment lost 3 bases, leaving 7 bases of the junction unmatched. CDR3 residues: CASSYGLAGSYEQYF. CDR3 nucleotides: TGTGCCAGCAGCTATGGGCTAGCGGGAAGCTACGAGCAGTACTTC.